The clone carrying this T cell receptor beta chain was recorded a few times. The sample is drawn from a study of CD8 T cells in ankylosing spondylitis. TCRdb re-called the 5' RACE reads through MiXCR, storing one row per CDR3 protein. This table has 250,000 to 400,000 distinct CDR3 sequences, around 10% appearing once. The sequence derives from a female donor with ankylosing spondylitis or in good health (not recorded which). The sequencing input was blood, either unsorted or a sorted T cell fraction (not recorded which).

The CDR3 DNA reads TGTGCCAGCAGCCAGGGGAGGGGGCAGCTCAACACTGAAGCTTTCTTT. It codes for CASSQGRGQLNTEAFF. V is TRBV7-2 and J is TRBJ1-1, with 7 bases lining up with TRBD1. The CDR3 covers 16 residues. V lost 5 bases and J lost 2; bases outside the gene matches: 11. Germline V gene data show CDR1 as SGHTA and CDR2 as FQGNSA.